This record concerns one T cell receptor (beta chain) sequence. This sample stems from a study of CD8 T cells in Susac syndrome. CDR3 length equals 15 residues. Unmatched junction bases numbered 7, after V lost 5 bases and J lost 6 bases. Reverse transcription of roughly 0.5 to 1 ug RNA used random hexamers. Each CDR3 protein is one row after TCRdb ran MiXCR on the immunoSEQ multiplex PCR reads. The repertoire has about 210,000 distinct CDR3 sequences, approximately 94% of them found once; the top ten carry about 0.15%. The receptor was derived from a human donor with Susac syndrome. V is TRBV12-3 or TRBV12-4 and J is TRBJ2-2; 9 bases match TRBD1. The specimen sequenced was CD4+ T cells from PBMCs. The CDR3 DNA reads TGTGCCAGCAGTCCCGGGACAGGGTATTCCGGGGAGCTGTTTTTT. It translates to CASSPGTGYSGELFF.